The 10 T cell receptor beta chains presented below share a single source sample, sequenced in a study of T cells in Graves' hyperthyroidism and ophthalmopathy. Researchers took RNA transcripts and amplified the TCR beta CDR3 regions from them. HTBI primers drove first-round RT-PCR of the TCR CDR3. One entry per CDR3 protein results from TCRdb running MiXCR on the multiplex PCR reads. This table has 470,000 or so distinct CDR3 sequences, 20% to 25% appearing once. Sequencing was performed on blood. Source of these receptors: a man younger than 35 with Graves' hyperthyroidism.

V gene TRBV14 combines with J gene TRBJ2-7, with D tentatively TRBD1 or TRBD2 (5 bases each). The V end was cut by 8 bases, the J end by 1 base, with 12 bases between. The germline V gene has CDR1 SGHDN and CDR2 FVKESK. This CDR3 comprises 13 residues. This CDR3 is CASSGPESYEQYF. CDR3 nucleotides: TGTGCCAGCTCGGGACCGGAGTCCTACGAGCAGTACTTC.

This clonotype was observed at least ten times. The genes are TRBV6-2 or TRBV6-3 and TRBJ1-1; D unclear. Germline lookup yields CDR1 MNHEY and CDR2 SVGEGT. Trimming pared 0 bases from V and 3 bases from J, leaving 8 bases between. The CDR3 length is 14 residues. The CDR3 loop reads CASSYSRSDTEAFF. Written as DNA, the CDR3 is TGTGCCAGCAGTTACTCGAGATCTGACACTGAAGCTTTCTTT.

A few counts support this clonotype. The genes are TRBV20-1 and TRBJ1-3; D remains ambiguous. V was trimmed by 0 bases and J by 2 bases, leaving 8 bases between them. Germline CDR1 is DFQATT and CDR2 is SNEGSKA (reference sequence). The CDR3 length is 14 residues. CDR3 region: CSAREGHPGNTIYF. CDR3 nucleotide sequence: TGCAGTGCTAGAGAAGGTCACCCTGGAAACACCATATATTTT.

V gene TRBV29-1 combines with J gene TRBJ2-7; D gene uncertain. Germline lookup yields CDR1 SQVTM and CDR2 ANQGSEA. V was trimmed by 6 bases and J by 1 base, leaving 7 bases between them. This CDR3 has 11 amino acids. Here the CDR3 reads CSVARSYEQYF. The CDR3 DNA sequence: TGCAGCGTAGCCCGGTCCTACGAGCAGTACTTC.

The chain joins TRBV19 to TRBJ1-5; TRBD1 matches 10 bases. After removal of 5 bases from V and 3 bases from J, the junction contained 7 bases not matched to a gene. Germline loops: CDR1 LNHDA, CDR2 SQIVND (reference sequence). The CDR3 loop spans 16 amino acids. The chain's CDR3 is CASSYGTGVANQPQHF. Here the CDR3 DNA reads TGTGCCAGTAGTTACGGGACAGGGGTGGCCAATCAGCCCCAGCATTTT.

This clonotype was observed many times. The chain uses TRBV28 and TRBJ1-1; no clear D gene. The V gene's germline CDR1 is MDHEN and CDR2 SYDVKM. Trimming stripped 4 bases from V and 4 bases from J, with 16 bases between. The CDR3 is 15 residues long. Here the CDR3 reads CASSSPIAGITEAFF. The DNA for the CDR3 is TGTGCCAGCAGTTCCCCAATTGCGGGGATCACTGAAGCTTTCTTT.

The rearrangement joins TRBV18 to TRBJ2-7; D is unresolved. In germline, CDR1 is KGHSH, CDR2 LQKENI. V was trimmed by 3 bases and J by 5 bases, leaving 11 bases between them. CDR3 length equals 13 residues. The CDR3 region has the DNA TGTGCCAGCTCACCGGACGTGGCCGACGAGCAGTACTTC. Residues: CASSPDVADEQYF.

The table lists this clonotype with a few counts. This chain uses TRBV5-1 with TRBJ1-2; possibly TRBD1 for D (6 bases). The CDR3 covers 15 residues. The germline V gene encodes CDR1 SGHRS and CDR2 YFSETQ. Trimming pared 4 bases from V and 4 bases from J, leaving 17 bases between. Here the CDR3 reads CASSGWTVRGYGYTF. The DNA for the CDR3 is TGCGCCAGCAGCGGCTGGACAGTTCGGGGCTATGGCTACACCTTC.

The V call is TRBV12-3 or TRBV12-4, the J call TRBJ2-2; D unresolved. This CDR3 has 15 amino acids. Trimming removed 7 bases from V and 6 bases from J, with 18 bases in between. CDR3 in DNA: TGTGCCAGCAAAGAGCCGGCGGCGGAAGCCGGGGAGCTGTTTTTT. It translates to CASKEPAAEAGELFF.

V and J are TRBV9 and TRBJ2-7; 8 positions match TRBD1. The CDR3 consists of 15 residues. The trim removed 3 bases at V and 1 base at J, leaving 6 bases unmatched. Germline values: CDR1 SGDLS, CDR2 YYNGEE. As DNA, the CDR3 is TGTGCCAGCAGCGGGGGACAGGCCAGGTCCTACGAGCAGTACTTC. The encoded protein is CASSGGQARSYEQYF.